This TCR beta chain was observed in a study of blood T cell repertoires in COVID-19. Study information: Some COVID-19 samples were acute and others convalescent; all came from the United States, Italy and Spain. Sources were T cells, B-cell-depleted T cells, or PBMCs; the material itself was cDNA or gDNA.

Germline loops: CDR1 SGHNT, CDR2 YYREEE (reference sequence). CDR3 length: 13 residues. The germline V and J ends were trimmed by 0 bases and 3 bases, with 6 bases remaining between them. In the authors' workflow: For nucleated cells, counts were estimated from reference gene primer amplification. Measured with immunoSEQ multiplex PCR; TCRdb has only the in-frame clones, and not every one. V and J calls and clone size are as listed in that table; D and trimming were resolved from the DNA. This sample carries about 270,000 clones, approximately 86% of them seen once, and the ten largest clones take approximately 9%.

Sequenced sample: peripheral blood. The source is a man aged 35-49 years with active or convalescent COVID-19. V is TRBV5-4 and J is TRBJ1-2, with no clear D. This chain's CDR3 is CASSLGQDYGYTF. DNA for the CDR3: TGTGCCAGCAGCTTGGGTCAGGACTATGGCTACACCTTC.